This T cell receptor (beta chain) was obtained from a study of identical twins. Findings of the study overall: Excess sharing between twins was weaker in beta out-of-frame sequences. A lower insertion count was a feature of abundant cord blood beta clonotypes, with no such feature in memory repertoires.

A note on this clonotype: Its antigen is still unknown.

TCRdb fed the 5' RACE reads into MiXCR, producing one record per CDR3 protein. The sample holds roughly 690,000 distinct CDR3 sequences, approximately 22% seen once. Trimming cost V 5 bases and J 0 bases, with 8 bases left between them. Germline CDR1 ENHRY, CDR2 SYGVKD. This CDR3 comprises 14 residues. These same data were also listed under a study on T cells expressing NK-cell markers.

This receptor was obtained from a woman between 18 and 30 years old in good health. The sequencing input was PBMCs. V usage is TRBV10-3 and J usage is TRBJ2-1; either TRBD1 or TRBD2 may supply D (5 bases each). CDR3 sequence: CAISPGPSYNEQFF. CDR3 nucleotide sequence: TGTGCCATCAGTCCGGGACCCTCCTACAATGAGCAGTTCTTC.